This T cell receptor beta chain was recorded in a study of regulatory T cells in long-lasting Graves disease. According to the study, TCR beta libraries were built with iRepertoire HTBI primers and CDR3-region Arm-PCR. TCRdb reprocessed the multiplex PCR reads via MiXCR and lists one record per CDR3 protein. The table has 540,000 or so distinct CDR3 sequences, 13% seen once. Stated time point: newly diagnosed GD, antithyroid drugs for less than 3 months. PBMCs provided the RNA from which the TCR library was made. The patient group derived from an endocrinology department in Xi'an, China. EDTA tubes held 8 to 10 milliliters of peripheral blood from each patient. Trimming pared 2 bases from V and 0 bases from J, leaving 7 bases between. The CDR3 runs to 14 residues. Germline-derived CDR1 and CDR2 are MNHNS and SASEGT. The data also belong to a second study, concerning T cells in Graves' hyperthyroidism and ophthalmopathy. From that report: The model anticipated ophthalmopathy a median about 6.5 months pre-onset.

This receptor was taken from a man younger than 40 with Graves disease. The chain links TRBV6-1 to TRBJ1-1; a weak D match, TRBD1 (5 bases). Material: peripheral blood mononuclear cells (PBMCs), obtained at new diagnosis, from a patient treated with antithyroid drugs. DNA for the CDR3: TGTGCCAGCAGTGAACGGGGGGTGAACACTGAAGCTTTCTTT. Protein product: CASSERGVNTEAFF.